This T cell receptor (beta chain) was sequenced during a study of blood T cell repertoires in COVID-19. This CDR3 spans 14 amino acids. V lost 4 bases and J 6 bases, leaving 15 bases between the germline ends. Germline V gene lookup returns CDR1 MNHEY and CDR2 SVGAGI. As processed by the authors: Amplification from reference gene primers served as the basis for estimated nucleated cell counts. Clones were read by immunoSEQ multiplex PCR, and TCRdb kept only the in-frame ones, dropping some. V and J calls and clone size come straight from that table; D and trimming were deduced from the DNA. This table has more than 65,000 clones, more than 75% appearing once.

Specimen: peripheral blood. The rearrangement links TRBV6-5 to TRBJ1-2; D ambiguous. The receptor was isolated from an elderly woman with active or convalescent COVID-19. For the CDR3, the DNA is TGTGCCAGCAGTTCCCGGGATCCACTCCATGGCTACACCTTC. Amino acids: CASSSRDPLHGYTF.